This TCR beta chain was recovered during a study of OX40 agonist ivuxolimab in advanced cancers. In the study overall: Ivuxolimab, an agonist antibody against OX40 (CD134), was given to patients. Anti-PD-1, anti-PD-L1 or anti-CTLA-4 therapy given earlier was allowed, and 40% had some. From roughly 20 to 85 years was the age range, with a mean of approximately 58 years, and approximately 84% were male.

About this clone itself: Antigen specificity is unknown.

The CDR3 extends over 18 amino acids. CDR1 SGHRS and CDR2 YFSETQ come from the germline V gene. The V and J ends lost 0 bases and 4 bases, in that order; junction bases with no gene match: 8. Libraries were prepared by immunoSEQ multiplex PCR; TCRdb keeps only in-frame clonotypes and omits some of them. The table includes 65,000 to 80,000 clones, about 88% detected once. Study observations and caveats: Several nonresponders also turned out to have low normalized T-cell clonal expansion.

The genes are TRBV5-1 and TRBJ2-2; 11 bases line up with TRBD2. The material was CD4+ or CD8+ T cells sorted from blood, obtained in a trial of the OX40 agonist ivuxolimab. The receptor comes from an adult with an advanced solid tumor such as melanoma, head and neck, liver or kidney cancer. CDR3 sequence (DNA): TGCGCCAGCAGCTTGGTTACTAGCGGGAGCGTTGTCACCGGGGAGCTGTTTTTT. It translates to CASSLVTSGSVVTGELFF.